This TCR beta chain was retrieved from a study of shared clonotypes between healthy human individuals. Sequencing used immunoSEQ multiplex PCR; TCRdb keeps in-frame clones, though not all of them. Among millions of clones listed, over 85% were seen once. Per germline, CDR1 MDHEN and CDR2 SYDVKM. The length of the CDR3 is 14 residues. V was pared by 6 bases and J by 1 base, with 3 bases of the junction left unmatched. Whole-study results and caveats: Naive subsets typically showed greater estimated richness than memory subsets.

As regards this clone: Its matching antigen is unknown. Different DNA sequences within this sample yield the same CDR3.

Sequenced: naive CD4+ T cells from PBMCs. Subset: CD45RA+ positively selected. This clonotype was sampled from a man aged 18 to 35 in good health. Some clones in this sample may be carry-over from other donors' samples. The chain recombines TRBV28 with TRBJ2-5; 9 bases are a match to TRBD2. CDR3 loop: CASSLTSGQETQYF. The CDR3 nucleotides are TGTGCCAGCAGCCTGACTAGCGGCCAAGAGACCCAGTACTTC. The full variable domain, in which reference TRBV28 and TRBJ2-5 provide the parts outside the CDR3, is DVKVTQSSRYLVKRTGEKVFLECVQDMDHENMFWYRQDPGLGLRLIYFSYDVKMKEKGDIPEGYSVSREKKERFSLILESASTNQTSMYLCASSLTSGQETQYFGPGTRLLVL.